Below are 31 T cell receptor beta chains sequenced from a single sample in a study of patients and donors after allogeneic stem cell transplantation (dated by TCRdb to the early 2020s). Libraries were constructed by RT-PCR. The data were produced on a NextSeq 550. TCRdb itself trimmed the public reads at Q25 with fastp, ran MiXCR and retained productive beta chains. Merged by CDR3 protein, the rows form single entries marked with the most common genes and DNA. This sample is represented by roughly 200,000 distinct CDR3 sequences; 35% to 45% of them were singletons. The ten largest clones take up 11% of the sample. Sequenced material: blood, either unsorted or a sorted T cell fraction (not recorded which). The receptor source for this set is a human donor who was either an allogeneic HSCT recipient or a stem cell or donor lymphocyte infusion donor (not recorded which). It is not recorded whose cells these are; they may come from a transplant donor.

CDR3 nucleotide sequence: TGTGCCAGCAGTGAATATTTGGGGGTACGGGAGACCCAGTACTTC. Protein sequence: CASSEYLGVRETQYF. J is TRBJ2-5 and V is TRBV6-1; D may be TRBD1 or TRBD2 (5 bases each). Germline assignment: CDR1 MNHNS and CDR2 SASEGT. There are 15 residues in the CDR3. V shed 2 bases and J shed 5 bases, with 15 bases lying between them.

The chain is built from TRBV4-2 and TRBJ1-2; 9 bases line up with TRBD1. CDR3 length: 15 residues. The V gene end was trimmed by 6 bases and the J gene end by 2 bases; junction bases not matched to a gene: 7. The V gene's germline CDR1 is LGHNA and CDR2 YNFKEQ. CDR3 DNA sequence: TGTGCCAGCAGTCTCTCCGGACAGGGGAACTATGGCTACACCTTC. This encodes CASSLSGQGNYGYTF.

This clonotype appeared a few times. The chain carries TRBV7-2 and TRBJ1-5; D unresolved. The CDR3 contains 13 residues. Trimming took 5 bases from V and 6 from J, leaving 11 bases between them. Germline values: CDR1 SGHTA, CDR2 FQGNSA. CDR3 amino acids: CASSQTRSQPQHF. The CDR3 region has the DNA TGTGCCAGCAGCCAAACCAGAAGTCAGCCCCAGCATTTT.

The V and J genes are TRBV27 and TRBJ2-5; 7 bases fit TRBD2. Germline V CDR1 and CDR2: MNHEY, SMNVEV (reference sequence). CDR3 length: 16 residues. With 2 bases clipped from V and 4 bases from J, the junction kept 10 bases outside the gene matches. The CDR3 DNA reads TGTGCCAGCAGTTTAGGAGCCGGGGGAGGGTCAGAGACCCAGTACTTC. Its translation is CASSLGAGGGSETQYF.

The table lists this clonotype with a few counts. The chain uses TRBV20-1 and TRBJ1-1; D is perhaps TRBD1 (5 bases). Per germline, CDR1 DFQATT and CDR2 SNEGSKA (reference sequence). This CDR3 comprises 11 residues. Trimming left V 4 bases short and J 8 bases short, with 11 bases between. The CDR3 spells CSATGTVEAFF. In DNA form, the CDR3 reads TGCAGTGCTACCGGGACCGTAGAAGCTTTCTTT.

This chain connects TRBV7-9 to TRBJ2-3, with unresolved D. Germline CDR1 and CDR2: SEHNR and FQNEAQ (reference sequence). This CDR3 is built from 17 residues. The germline V and J ends were trimmed by 5 bases and 2 bases, with 20 bases remaining between them. This chain's CDR3 is CASSPRPPLPVTDTQYF. The DNA of the CDR3 is TGTGCCAGCAGCCCCCGTCCCCCCCTTCCGGTCACAGATACGCAGTATTTT. Drawing the rest from reference TRBV7-9 and TRBJ2-3, the complete variable domain is DTGVSQNPRHKITKRGQNVTFRCDPISEHNRLYWYRQTLGQGPEFLTYFQNEAQLEKSRLLSDRFSAERPKGSFSTLEIQRTEQGDSAMYLCASSPRPPLPVTDTQYFGPGTRLTVL.

The table lists this clonotype with a few counts. J is TRBJ1-4 and V is TRBV28; D possibly corresponds to TRBD1 (5 bases). V shed 2 bases and J shed 0 bases, with 13 bases lying between them. The CDR3 is 17 residues long. Germline V gene sequence: CDR1 MDHEN, CDR2 SYDVKM. Here the CDR3 DNA reads TGTGCCAGCAGTTTAACGAAGCGGGGACCAACTAATGAAAAACTGTTTTTT. It yields the protein CASSLTKRGPTNEKLFF.

This clonotype has just a few counts. The J gene is TRBJ1-5, the V gene TRBV5-1; no firm D call. Trimming removed 4 bases from V and 9 bases from J, with 23 bases in between. Germline values: CDR1 SGHRS, CDR2 YFSETQ. The CDR3 totals 16 residues. The CDR3 loop is CASSQDEGGPGRPQHF. The CDR3 coding sequence is TGCGCCAGCAGCCAAGACGAGGGAGGGCCCGGAAGGCCCCAGCATTTT.

The chain uses TRBV5-4 and TRBJ2-1, with 7 positions matching TRBD1. In germline, CDR1 is SGHNT, CDR2 YYREEE (reference sequence). The CDR3 contains 14 residues. V was pared by 2 bases and J by 6 bases, with 5 bases of the junction left unmatched. The CDR3 nucleotides are TGTGCCAGCAGCTTTCCAGGGACAGCCAATGAGCAGTTCTTC. Translation: CASSFPGTANEQFF.

V gene TRBV4-1 combines with J gene TRBJ2-4; D call uncertain. The germline CDR1 and CDR2 sequences are MGHRA and YSYEKL. The CDR3 consists of 15 residues. V lost 1 base to trimming and J lost 11 bases, with 18 bases between them. The CDR3 loop is CASSQGSQAPAFQYF. DNA of the CDR3: TGCGCCAGCAGCCAAGGCTCCCAGGCCCCAGCTTTTCAGTACTTC.

This clonotype was counted between two and nine times. The rearrangement uses TRBV12-3 or TRBV12-4 and TRBJ2-7; D is unclear. CDR3 length: 14 residues. V was cut by 6 bases and J by 2 bases, with 14 bases left in between. The CDR3 DNA follows: TGTGCCAGCAGCCAAAGGCGCAGGCCCTACGAGCAGTACTTC. It translates to CASSQRRRPYEQYF.

In this sample, this clonotype turned up a few times. The gene calls are TRBV7-9 and TRBJ1-4; D uncertain. The germline V gene encodes CDR1 SEHNR and CDR2 FQNEAQ (reference sequence). This CDR3 has 17 amino acids. The ends were cut back, 5 bases at V and 3 bases at J, with 19 bases in the middle. The CDR3: CASSLGRRRLSNEKLFF. CDR3 DNA: TGTGCCAGCAGCCTTGGCCGGCGGAGACTGTCTAATGAAAAACTGTTTTTT.

The rearrangement links TRBV5-1 to TRBJ1-1; possible D gene TRBD1, 5 bases. V was clipped by 1 base and J by 0 bases, with 13 bases between them. CDR1 and CDR2 from the germline V gene are SGHRS and YFSETQ. The CDR3 has 16 residues. In DNA, the CDR3 is TGCGCCAGCAGCTTGACGTCAGGGAATCTGAACACTGAAGCTTTCTTT. Translated, it gives CASSLTSGNLNTEAFF.

This clonotype occurred a few times. The V and J genes are TRBV12-3 or TRBV12-4 and TRBJ1-6; tentative D call: TRBD1 (6 bases). Deletions cut 2 bases from V and 8 bases from J, with 13 bases between. This CDR3 spans 15 amino acids. As DNA, the CDR3 is TGTGCCAGCAGTTTAAGGTTGCCAGGGGATTCACCCCTCCACTTT. Its translation is CASSLRLPGDSPLHF.

This clonotype was seen a few times. The chain is built from TRBV14 and TRBJ1-2; D is uncertain. V dropped 1 base and J dropped 1 base, with 13 bases sitting between them. From germline, CDR1 is SGHDN and CDR2 FVKESK. This CDR3 contains 16 residues. The CDR3 protein is CASSQGEPGINYGYTF. The CDR3 DNA reads as TGTGCCAGCAGCCAAGGGGAGCCGGGAATTAACTATGGCTACACCTTC. The whole variable domain, filled in from reference TRBV14 and TRBJ1-2, reads EAGVTQFPSHSVIEKGQTVTLRCDPISGHDNLYWYRRVMGKEIKFLLHFVKESKQDESGMPNNRFLAERTGGTYSTLKVQPAELEDSGVYFCASSQGEPGINYGYTFGSGTRLTVV.

The chain joins TRBV7-2 to TRBJ1-2; no clear D gene. The germline V gene encodes CDR1 SGHTA and CDR2 FQGNSA. Trimming stripped 0 bases from V and 2 bases from J, with 13 bases between. The CDR3 totals 16 residues. CDR3 bases: TGTGCCAGCAGCTTAGCGTGGTCAGTGGGCAACTATGGCTACACCTTC. It codes for CASSLAWSVGNYGYTF.

The rearrangement uses TRBV29-1 and TRBJ2-5; D not resolved. The length of the CDR3 is 12 residues. The germline gives CDR1 SQVTM, CDR2 ANQGSEA. Trimming took off 5 bases at V and 2 bases at J, with 9 bases between the two ends. Written as DNA, the CDR3 is TGCAGCGTTTCCAGGCAGCAAGAGACCCAGTACTTC. It encodes CSVSRQQETQYF.

This clonotype was seen only a few times. The chain is built from TRBV4-2 and TRBJ1-6, with unresolved D. Germline V lookup: CDR1 LGHNA, CDR2 YNFKEQ. Trimming cost V 3 bases and J 6 bases, with 12 bases left between them. The CDR3 is 15 residues long. In DNA, the CDR3 is TGTGCCAGCAGCCACCAGCGCCAATCTAATTCACCCCTCCACTTT. Its protein product is CASSHQRQSNSPLHF.

This clonotype was observed a few times. V usage is TRBV5-1 and J usage is TRBJ1-1; D is perhaps TRBD1 (5 bases). The CDR3 extends over 14 amino acids. Trimming stripped 4 bases from V and 4 bases from J, with 14 bases between. Germline V CDR1 and CDR2: SGHRS, YFSETQ. Here the CDR3 DNA reads TGCGCCAGCAGCCCTAGCGGGGCGAGCACTGAAGCTTTCTTT. It translates to CASSPSGASTEAFF.

This rearrangement joins TRBV4-1 to TRBJ1-1, with D tentatively TRBD1 (5 bases). This CDR3 has 15 residues. CDR1 and CDR2 (germline): MGHRA, YSYEKL. Trimming took off 0 bases at V and 0 bases at J, with 8 bases between the two ends. CDR3 region: CASSQEGPVNTEAFF. The CDR3 DNA reads as TGCGCCAGCAGCCAAGAGGGGCCCGTGAACACTGAAGCTTTCTTT.

This clonotype has more than one count but fewer than ten. The chain carries TRBV7-2 and TRBJ2-3; D is uncertain. This CDR3 contains 14 residues. Trimming cost V 5 bases and J 1 base, with 10 bases left between them. Per germline, CDR1 SGHTA and CDR2 FQGNSA. The CDR3 region is CASSPSFGTDTQYF. In DNA form, the CDR3 reads TGTGCCAGCAGCCCGTCTTTTGGCACAGATACGCAGTATTTT.

The rearrangement uses TRBV27 and TRBJ2-7; a possible D gene is TRBD1 (6 bases). The length of the CDR3 is 14 residues. Germline CDR1 reads MNHEY; CDR2 reads SMNVEV (reference sequence). The V end lost 3 bases, the J end lost 4 bases, and 13 bases lay between the germline ends. For the CDR3, the DNA is TGTGCCAGCAGTTTCACAGGGCGAACTTACGAGCAGTACTTC. It codes for CASSFTGRTYEQYF.

The chain links TRBV5-1 to TRBJ1-6; no clear D. The CDR3 consists of 17 residues. Germline values: CDR1 SGHRS, CDR2 YFSETQ. Trimming shortened V by 0 bases and J by 6 bases, and 16 bases separated the two germline ends. CDR3 in DNA: TGCGCCAGCAGCTTGGATCAACCAGGAAGGGCTAATTCACCCCTCCACTTT. Amino acids: CASSLDQPGRANSPLHF. Using reference TRBV5-1 and TRBJ1-6 for the parts outside the CDR3, the full variable domain is KAGVTQTPRYLIKTRGQQVTLSCSPISGHRSVSWYQQTPGQGLQFLFEYFSETQRNKGNFPGRFSGRQFSNSRSEMNVSTLELGDSALYLCASSLDQPGRANSPLHFGNGTRLTVT.

The chain links TRBV20-1 to TRBJ2-1, with a tentative D call TRBD2 (5 bases). V lost 6 bases and J lost 7, with 10 bases in between. The germline V gene has CDR1 DFQATT and CDR2 SNEGSKA (reference sequence). The CDR3 runs to 11 residues. In DNA form, the CDR3 reads TGCAGTGCCGGGGTAGGGAATGAGCAGTTCTTC. Its translation is CSAGVGNEQFF.

This clonotype turned up a few times. The J gene is TRBJ1-1, the V gene TRBV12-3 or TRBV12-4; perhaps TRBD1 as D (5 bases). The CDR3 length is 15 residues. Trimming took 5 bases from V and 1 from J, leaving 14 bases between them. CDR3 DNA: TGTGCCAGCAGTCCTTACAGGTTACAGAACACTGAAGCTTTCTTT. This sequence encodes CASSPYRLQNTEAFF.

The chain couples TRBV4-1 to TRBJ1-1; D perhaps matches TRBD1 (5 bases). CDR3 length: 16 amino acids. V was pared by 0 bases and J by 1 base, with 12 bases between. CDR1 is MGHRA and CDR2 is YSYEKL in the germline V gene. The CDR3 DNA sequence: TGCGCCAGCAGCCAAGAGGTCCCAGGGTGGAACACTGAAGCTTTCTTT. Amino acids: CASSQEVPGWNTEAFF.

The V and J genes are TRBV5-5 and TRBJ1-4, with D unclear. The CDR3 is 15 residues long. Deletions cut 0 bases from V and 8 bases from J, with 14 bases between. Germline-derived CDR1 and CDR2 are SGHKS and YYEKEE (reference sequence). CDR3 protein: CASSLGLPRREKLFF. DNA of the CDR3: TGTGCCAGCAGCTTGGGACTCCCCCGGCGGGAAAAACTGTTTTTT.

A few counts support this clonotype. In DNA form, the CDR3 reads TGTGCCAGCAGTTACCCTCTAGGGTCCTACAATGAGCAGTTCTTC. Its protein product is CASSYPLGSYNEQFF. The chain links TRBV6-6 to TRBJ2-1; D not certain. Germline V gene sequence: CDR1 MNHNY, CDR2 SVGAGI (reference sequence). CDR3 length: 15 amino acids. Trimming pared 2 bases from V and 1 base from J, leaving 9 bases between.

The chain joins TRBV11-3 to TRBJ2-1; no clear D gene. The CDR3 spans 13 residues. CDR1 is SGHNT, CDR2 YENEEA, per germline. V lost 3 bases, J lost 4 bases, and 7 bases lay in between. Here the CDR3 reads CASSLLGYNEQFF. CDR3 coding DNA: TGTGCCAGCAGCTTGCTGGGATACAATGAGCAGTTCTTC.

The genes are TRBV7-9 and TRBJ1-6, with D unclear. Germline CDR1 and CDR2: SEHNR and FQNEAQ (reference sequence). This CDR3 is 11 amino acids long. Trimming stripped 6 bases from V and 8 bases from J, with 5 bases between. CDR3 amino acids: CASRADSPLHF. The CDR3 DNA follows: TGTGCCAGCAGGGCTGATTCACCCCTCCACTTT. The full variable domain, rest sourced from reference TRBV7-9 and TRBJ1-6, is DTGVSQNPRHKITKRGQNVTFRCDPISEHNRLYWYRQTLGQGPEFLTYFQNEAQLEKSRLLSDRFSAERPKGSFSTLEIQRTEQGDSAMYLCASRADSPLHFGNGTRLTVT.

Only a few counts were recorded for this clonotype. This chain uses TRBV9 with TRBJ1-2; D remains ambiguous. V was trimmed by 0 bases and J by 6 bases, leaving 9 bases between them. The CDR3 sequence is 13 residues long. Germline loops: CDR1 SGDLS, CDR2 YYNGEE. CDR3 sequence (DNA): TGTGCCAGCAGCGTAGCCGAGGTCAATGGCTACACCTTC. As protein: CASSVAEVNGYTF. Filled out from reference TRBV9 and TRBJ1-2, the complete variable domain reads DSGVTQTPKHLITATGQRVTLRCSPRSGDLSVYWYQQSLDQGLQFLIQYYNGEERAKGNILERFSAQQFPDLHSELNLSSLELGDSALYFCASSVAEVNGYTFGSGTRLTVV.